The entry that follows covers one T cell receptor (beta chain) sequence. Its antigen is currently unknown. V gave up 5 bases and J gave up 3 bases, with 10 bases separating them. The CDR3 is 14 residues long. CDR1 is SGHAT and CDR2 is FQDESV in the germline V gene (reference sequence). Documented time point: patch test 3, about 24 weeks after DPC sensitization. The treatment was: therapeutic diphenylcyclopropenone sensitization with weekly scalp DPC. The data originate from a study of human T cells and chemical hapten exposure. Overall study results and limits: There were significantly more large CDR3 similarity clusters among expanded TCRs than among controls.

TCRdb passed the RACE reads through MiXCR, listing each CDR3 protein once. The sample lists tens of thousands of distinct CDR3 sequences, approximately 9.9% seen once, with roughly 17% in the top ten. This specimen consisted of whole blood, obtained in connection with sensitization to the hapten diphenylcyclopropenone (DPC). The TCR originated in a woman between 40 and 55 years old with alopecia areata. Some clones in this sample may be carry-over from other donors' samples. This chain links TRBV11-1 with TRBJ2-2, with D possibly being TRBD1 or TRBD2 (6 bases each). The CDR3 DNA follows: TGTGCCAGCAGCAAGGGGGGCGACACCGGGGAGCTGTTTTTT. Protein product: CASSKGGDTGELFF.